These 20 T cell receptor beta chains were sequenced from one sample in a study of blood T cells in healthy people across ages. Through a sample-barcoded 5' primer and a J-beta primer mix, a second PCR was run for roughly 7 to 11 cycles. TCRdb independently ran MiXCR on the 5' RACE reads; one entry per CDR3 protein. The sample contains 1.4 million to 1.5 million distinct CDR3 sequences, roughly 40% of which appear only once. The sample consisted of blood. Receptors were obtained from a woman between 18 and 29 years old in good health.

CDR3 loop: CASSLVRTAHIGGYTF. The DNA for the CDR3 is TGTGCCAGCAGCTTGGTACGGACAGCACACATCGGTGGCTACACCTTC. The V and J genes are TRBV7-8 and TRBJ1-2, with D perhaps TRBD1 (6 bases). Germline-derived CDR1 and CDR2 are SGHVS and FQNEAQ. This CDR3 has 16 amino acids. The V gene lost 3 bases and the J gene lost 7 bases, with 21 bases spanning the gap.

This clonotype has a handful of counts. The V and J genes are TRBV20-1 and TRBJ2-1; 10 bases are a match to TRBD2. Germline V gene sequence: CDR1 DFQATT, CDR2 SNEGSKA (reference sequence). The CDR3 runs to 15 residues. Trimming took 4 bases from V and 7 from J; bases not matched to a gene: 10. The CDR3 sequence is CSATRSSGGGNEQFF. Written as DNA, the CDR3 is TGCAGTGCTACCCGATCTAGCGGGGGTGGAAATGAGCAGTTCTTC.

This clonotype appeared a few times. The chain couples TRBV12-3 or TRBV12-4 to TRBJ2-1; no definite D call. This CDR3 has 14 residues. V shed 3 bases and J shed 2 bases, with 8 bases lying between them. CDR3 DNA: TGTGCCAGCAGTTTCAATTTTCCCTACAATGAGCAGTTCTTC. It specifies CASSFNFPYNEQFF.

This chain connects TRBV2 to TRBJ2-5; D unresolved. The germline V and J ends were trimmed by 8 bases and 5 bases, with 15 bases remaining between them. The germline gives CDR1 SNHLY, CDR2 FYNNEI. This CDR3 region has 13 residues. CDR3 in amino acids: CASLPWLSETQYF. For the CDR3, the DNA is TGTGCCAGCCTCCCTTGGCTTTCGGAGACCCAGTACTTC.

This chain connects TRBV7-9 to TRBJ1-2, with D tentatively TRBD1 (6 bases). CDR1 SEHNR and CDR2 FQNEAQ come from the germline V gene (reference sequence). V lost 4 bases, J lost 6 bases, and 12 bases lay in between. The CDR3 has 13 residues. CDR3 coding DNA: TGTGCCAGCAGCTGGACCTCAGGGGATGGCTACACCTTC. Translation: CASSWTSGDGYTF.

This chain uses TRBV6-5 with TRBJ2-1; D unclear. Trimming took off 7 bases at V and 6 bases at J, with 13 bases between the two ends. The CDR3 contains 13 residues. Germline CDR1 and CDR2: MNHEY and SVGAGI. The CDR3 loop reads CASTNGFRNEQFF. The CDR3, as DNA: TGTGCCAGCACCAATGGATTTCGCAATGAGCAGTTCTTC.

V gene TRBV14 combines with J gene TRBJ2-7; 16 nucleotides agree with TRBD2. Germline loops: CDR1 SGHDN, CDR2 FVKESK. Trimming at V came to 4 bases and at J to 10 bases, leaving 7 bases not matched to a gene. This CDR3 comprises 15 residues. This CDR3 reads CASSPSGLAGGVQYF. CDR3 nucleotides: TGTGCCAGCAGCCCCTCGGGACTAGCGGGAGGGGTCCAGTACTTC.

The CDR3 region is CASSPSRLSHNEQYF. CDR3 coding DNA: TGTGCCAGCTCACCATCGAGACTTAGTCACAATGAGCAGTACTTC. The rearrangement joins TRBV18 to TRBJ2-5; D uncertain. With 2 bases removed from V and 11 bases from J, the gap between germline ends came to 21 bases. CDR3 size: 15 residues. Germline CDR1 and CDR2: KGHSH and LQKENI. Together with reference TRBV18 and TRBJ2-5, the CDR3 gives the full variable domain: NAGVMQNPRHLVRRRGQEARLRCSPMKGHSHVYWYRQLPEEGLKFMVYLQKENIIDESGMPKERFSAEFPKEGPSILRIQQVVRGDSAAYFCASSPSRLSHNEQYFGPGTRLLVL.

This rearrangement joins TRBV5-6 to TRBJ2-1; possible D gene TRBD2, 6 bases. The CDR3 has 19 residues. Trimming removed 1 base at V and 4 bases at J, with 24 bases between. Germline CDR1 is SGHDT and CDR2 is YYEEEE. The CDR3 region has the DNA TGTGCCAGCAGCTTGCGAGGCGGGACCACCCCAGGATCATACAATGAGCAGTTCTTC. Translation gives CASSLRGGTTPGSYNEQFF. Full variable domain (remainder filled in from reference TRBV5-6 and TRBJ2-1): DAGVTQSPTHLIKTRGQQVTLRCSPKSGHDTVSWYQQALGQGPQFIFQYYEEEERQRGNFPDRFSGHQFPNYSSELNVNALLLGDSALYLCASSLRGGTTPGSYNEQFFGPGTRLTVL.

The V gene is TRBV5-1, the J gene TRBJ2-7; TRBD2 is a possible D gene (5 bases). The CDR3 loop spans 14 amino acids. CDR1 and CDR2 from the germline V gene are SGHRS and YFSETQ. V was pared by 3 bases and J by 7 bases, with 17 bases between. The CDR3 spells CASSSLSGTNEQYF. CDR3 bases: TGCGCCAGCAGCTCCCTGAGCGGCACCAATGAGCAGTACTTC.

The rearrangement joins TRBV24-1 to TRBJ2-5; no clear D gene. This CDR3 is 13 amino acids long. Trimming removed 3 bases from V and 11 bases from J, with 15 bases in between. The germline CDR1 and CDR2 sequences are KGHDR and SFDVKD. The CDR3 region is CATSDNTHNEQYF. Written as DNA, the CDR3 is TGTGCCACCAGTGATAACACCCACAATGAGCAGTACTTC.

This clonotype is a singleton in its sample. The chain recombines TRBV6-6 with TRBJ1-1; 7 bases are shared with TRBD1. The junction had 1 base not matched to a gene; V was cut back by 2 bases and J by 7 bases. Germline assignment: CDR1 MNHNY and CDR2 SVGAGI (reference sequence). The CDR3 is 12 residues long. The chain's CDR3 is CASSYGTDEAFF. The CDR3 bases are TGTGCCAGCAGTTACGGGACAGATGAAGCTTTCTTT.

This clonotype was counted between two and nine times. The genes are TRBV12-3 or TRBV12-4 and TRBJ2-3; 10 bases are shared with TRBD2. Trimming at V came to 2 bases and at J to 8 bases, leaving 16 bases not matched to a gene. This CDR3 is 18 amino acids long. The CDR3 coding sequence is TGTGCCAGCAGTTTATCCCTTCGGAGCGGGAGGGCTTCGGGTACGCAGTATTTT. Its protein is CASSLSLRSGRASGTQYF.

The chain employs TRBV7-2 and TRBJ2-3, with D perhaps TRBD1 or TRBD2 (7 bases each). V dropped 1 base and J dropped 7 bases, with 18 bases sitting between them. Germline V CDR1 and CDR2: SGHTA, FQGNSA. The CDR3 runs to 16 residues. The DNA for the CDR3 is TGTGCCAGCAGCTTAGATTCGGCCAGGGGGGGGAATACGCAGTATTTT. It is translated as CASSLDSARGGNTQYF.

The CDR3 DNA is TGTGCCACCCGGGCGTCTTCGACGGGGAACTATGGCTACACCTTC. This gives the protein CATRASSTGNYGYTF. This chain joins TRBV27 and TRBJ1-2; D is unresolved. The V gene's germline CDR1 is MNHEY and CDR2 SMNVEV (reference sequence). CDR3 length equals 15 residues. V was shortened by 10 bases and J by 2 bases, with 20 bases between the two germline ends.

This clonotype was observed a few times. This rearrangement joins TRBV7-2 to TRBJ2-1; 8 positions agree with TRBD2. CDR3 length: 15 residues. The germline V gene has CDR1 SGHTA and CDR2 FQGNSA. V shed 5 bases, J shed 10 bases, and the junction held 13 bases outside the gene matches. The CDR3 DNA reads TGTGCCAGCAGCCCCAGCGGGAGAACATTAAGGGAGCAGTTCTTC. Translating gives CASSPSGRTLREQFF.

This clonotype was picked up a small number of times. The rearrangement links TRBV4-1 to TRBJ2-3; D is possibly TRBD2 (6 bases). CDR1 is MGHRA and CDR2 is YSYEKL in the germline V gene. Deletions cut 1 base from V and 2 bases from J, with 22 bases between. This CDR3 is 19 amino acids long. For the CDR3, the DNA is TGCGCCAGCAGCCAAGTCACCGGAAGGACTACCCAGTTCACAGATACGCAGTATTTT. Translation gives CASSQVTGRTTQFTDTQYF.

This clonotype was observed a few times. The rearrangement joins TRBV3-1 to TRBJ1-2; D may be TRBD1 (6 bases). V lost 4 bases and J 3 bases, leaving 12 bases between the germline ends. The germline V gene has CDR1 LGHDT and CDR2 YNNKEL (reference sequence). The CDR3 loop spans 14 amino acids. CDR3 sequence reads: CASSRRGGDYGYTF. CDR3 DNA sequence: TGTGCCAGCAGCCGGAGAGGGGGAGACTATGGCTACACCTTC.

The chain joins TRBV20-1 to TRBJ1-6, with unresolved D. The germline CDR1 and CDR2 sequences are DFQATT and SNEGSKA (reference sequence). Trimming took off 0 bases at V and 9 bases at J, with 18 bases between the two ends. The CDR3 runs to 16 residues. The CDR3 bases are TGCAGTGCTAGAGATCCCACCGCGGGTGGCAGTTCACCCCTCCACTTT. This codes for CSARDPTAGGSSPLHF.

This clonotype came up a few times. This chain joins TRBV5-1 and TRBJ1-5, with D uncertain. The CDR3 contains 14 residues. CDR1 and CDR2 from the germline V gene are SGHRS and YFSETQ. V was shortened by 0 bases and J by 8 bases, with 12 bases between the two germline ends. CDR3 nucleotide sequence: TGCGCCAGCAGCTTGGGGGGAGGTTATGAGCCCCAGCATTTT. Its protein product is CASSLGGGYEPQHF. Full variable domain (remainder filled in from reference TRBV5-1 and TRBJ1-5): KAGVTQTPRYLIKTRGQQVTLSCSPISGHRSVSWYQQTPGQGLQFLFEYFSETQRNKGNFPGRFSGRQFSNSRSEMNVSTLELGDSALYLCASSLGGGYEPQHFGDGTRLSIL.